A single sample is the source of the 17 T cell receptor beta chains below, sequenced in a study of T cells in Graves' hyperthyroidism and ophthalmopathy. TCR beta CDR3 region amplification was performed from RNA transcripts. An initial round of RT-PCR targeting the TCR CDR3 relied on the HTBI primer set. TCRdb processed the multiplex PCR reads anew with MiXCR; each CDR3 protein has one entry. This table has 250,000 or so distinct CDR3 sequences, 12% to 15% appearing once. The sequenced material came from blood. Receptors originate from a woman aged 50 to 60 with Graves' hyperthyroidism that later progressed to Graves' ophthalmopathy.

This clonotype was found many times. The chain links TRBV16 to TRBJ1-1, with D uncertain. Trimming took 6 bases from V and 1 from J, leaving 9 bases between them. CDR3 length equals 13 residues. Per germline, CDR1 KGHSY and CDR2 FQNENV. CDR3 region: CASSPDWNTEAFF. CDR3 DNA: TGTGCCAGCAGTCCGGACTGGAACACTGAAGCTTTCTTT.

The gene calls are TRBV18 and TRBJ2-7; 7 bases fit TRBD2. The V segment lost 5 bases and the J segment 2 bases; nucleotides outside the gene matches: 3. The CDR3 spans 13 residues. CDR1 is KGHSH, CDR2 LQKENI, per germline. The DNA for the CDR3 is TGTGCCAGCTCAACGGGAGGTGCCTACGAGCAGTACTTC. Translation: CASSTGGAYEQYF. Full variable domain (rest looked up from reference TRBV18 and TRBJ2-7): NAGVMQNPRHLVRRRGQEARLRCSPMKGHSHVYWYRQLPEEGLKFMVYLQKENIIDESGMPKERFSAEFPKEGPSILRIQQVVRGDSAAYFCASSTGGAYEQYFGPGTRLTVT.

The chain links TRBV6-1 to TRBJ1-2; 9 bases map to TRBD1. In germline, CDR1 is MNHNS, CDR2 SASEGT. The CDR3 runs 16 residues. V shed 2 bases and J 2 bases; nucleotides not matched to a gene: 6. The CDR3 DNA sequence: TGTGCCAGCAGTGAATGGGGGACAGGGCGCAACTATGGCTACACCTTC. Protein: CASSEWGTGRNYGYTF.

CDR3 amino acids: CASSSRTNTGELFF. The CDR3 DNA is TGTGCCAGCAGCTCCCGGACCAACACCGGGGAGCTGTTTTTT. V and J are TRBV9 and TRBJ2-2; D gene unclear. Trimming shortened V by 4 bases and J by 2 bases, and 9 bases separated the two germline ends. The CDR3 is made up of 14 amino acids. Germline CDR1 is SGDLS and CDR2 is YYNGEE.

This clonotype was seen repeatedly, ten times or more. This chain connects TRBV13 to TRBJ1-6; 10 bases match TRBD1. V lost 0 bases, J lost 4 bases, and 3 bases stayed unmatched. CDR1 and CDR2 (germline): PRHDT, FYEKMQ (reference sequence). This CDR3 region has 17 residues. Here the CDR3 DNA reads TGTGCCAGCAGCTTAGGGACAGGGGGCGGGTATAATTCACCCCTCCACTTT. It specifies CASSLGTGGGYNSPLHF.

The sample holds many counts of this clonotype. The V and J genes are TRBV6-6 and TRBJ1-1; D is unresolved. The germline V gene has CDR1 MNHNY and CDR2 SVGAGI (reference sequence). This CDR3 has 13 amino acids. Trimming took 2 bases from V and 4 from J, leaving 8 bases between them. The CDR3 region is CASSYGVATEAFF. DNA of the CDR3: TGTGCCAGCAGTTACGGGGTCGCCACTGAAGCTTTCTTT.

This chain's CDR3 is CASSPGTSGIQETQYF. For the CDR3, the DNA is TGCGCCAGCAGCCCGGGGACTAGCGGAATTCAAGAGACCCAGTACTTC. The rearrangement joins TRBV5-1 to TRBJ2-5, with 11 bases lining up with TRBD2. V lost 4 bases to trimming and J lost 2 bases; unmatched junction nucleotides: 7. CDR1 is SGHRS, CDR2 YFSETQ, per germline. CDR3 size: 16 residues.

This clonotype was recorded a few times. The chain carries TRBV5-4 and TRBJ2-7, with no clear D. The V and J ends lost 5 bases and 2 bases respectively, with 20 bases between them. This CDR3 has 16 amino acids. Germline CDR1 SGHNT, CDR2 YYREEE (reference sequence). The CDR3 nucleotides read TGTGCCAGCAGTTACGACCCAGGTTCGATAACCTACGAGCAGTACTTC. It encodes CASSYDPGSITYEQYF.

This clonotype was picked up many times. The CDR3 nucleotides are TGTGCCAGCAGCCAAATCGGGAGCGTCACCGGGGAGCTGTTTTTT. It is translated as CASSQIGSVTGELFF. The rearrangement links TRBV3-1 to TRBJ2-2; maybe TRBD2 (6 bases). The germline V gene has CDR1 LGHDT and CDR2 YNNKEL (reference sequence). There are 15 residues in the CDR3. Trimming pared 2 bases from V and 4 bases from J, leaving 11 bases between.

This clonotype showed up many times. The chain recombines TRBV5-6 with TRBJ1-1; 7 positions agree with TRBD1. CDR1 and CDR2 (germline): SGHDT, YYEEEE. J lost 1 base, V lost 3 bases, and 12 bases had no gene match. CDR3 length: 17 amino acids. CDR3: CASSYRQGDYRNTEAFF. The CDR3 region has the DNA TGTGCCAGCAGCTACCGGCAGGGGGATTACCGGAACACTGAAGCTTTCTTT.

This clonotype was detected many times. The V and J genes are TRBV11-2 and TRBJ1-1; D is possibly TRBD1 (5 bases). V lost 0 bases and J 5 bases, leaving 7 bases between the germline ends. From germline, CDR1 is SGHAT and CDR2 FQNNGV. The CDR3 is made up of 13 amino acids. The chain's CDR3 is CASSLDRTTEAFF. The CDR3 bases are TGTGCCAGCAGCTTAGACAGGACAACTGAAGCTTTCTTT.

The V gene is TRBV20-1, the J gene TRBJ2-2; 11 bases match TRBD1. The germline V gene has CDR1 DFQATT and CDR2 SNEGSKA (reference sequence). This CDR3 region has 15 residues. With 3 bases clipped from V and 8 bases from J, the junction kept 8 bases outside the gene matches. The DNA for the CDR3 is TGCAGTGCTAGTGTCGGACAGGGGGCGTGGGGGGAGCTGTTTTTT. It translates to CSASVGQGAWGELFF.

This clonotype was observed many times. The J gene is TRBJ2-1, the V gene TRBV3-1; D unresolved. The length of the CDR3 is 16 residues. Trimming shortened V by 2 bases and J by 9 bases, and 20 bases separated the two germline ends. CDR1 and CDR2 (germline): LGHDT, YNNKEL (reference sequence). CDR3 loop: CASSQNPSSLRGEQFF. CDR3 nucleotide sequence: TGTGCCAGCAGCCAAAACCCCTCCAGCTTGCGAGGTGAGCAGTTCTTC.

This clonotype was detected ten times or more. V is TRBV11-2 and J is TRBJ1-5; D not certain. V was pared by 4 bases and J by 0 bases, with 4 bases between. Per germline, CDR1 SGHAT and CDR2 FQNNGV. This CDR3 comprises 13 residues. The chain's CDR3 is CASSWRSNQPQHF. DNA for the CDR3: TGTGCCAGCAGCTGGCGTAGCAATCAGCCCCAGCATTTT.

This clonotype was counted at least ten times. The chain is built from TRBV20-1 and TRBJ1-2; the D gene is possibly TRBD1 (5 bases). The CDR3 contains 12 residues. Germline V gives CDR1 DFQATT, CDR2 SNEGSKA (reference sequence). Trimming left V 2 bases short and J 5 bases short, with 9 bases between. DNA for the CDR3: TGCAGTGCTAGACCCGACAGTTATGGCTACACCTTC. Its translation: CSARPDSYGYTF.

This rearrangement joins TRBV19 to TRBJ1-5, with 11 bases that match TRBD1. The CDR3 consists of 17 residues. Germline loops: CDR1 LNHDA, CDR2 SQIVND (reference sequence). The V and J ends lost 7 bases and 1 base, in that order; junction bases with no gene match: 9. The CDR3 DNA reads TGTGCCAGTACCCCGGACAGGGGGCGCGGAAGCAATCAGCCCCAGCATTTT. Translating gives CASTPDRGRGSNQPQHF.

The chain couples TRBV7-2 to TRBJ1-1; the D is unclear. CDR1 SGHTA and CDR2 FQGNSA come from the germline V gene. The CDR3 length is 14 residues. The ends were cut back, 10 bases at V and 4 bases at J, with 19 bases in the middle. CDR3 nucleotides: TGTGCCAACCCCCTTTCGCAAGGGCCCACTGAAGCTTTCTTT. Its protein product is CANPLSQGPTEAFF.